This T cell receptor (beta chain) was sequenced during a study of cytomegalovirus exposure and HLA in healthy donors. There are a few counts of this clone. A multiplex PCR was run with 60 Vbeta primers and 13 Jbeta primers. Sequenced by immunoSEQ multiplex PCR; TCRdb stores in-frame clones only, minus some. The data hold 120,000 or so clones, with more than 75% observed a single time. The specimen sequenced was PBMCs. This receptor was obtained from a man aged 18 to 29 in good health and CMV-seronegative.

In nucleotides, the CDR3 is TGTGCCAGCAGCCGGGACTCTAAAAATGAAAAACTGTTTTTT. It encodes CASSRDSKNEKLFF. This chain links TRBV5-6 with TRBJ1-4; TRBD1 might be the D (5 bases). The length of the CDR3 is 14 residues. Germline CDR1 SGHDT, CDR2 YYEEEE. Between the trimmed V and J ends, which lost 4 bases and 5 bases, there was a span of 12 bases.